This T cell receptor (beta chain) was sequenced during a study of blood T cells in healthy people across ages. Study-wide findings and caveats: It was found that TCR beta diversity correlated strongly with the percentage of naive T cells. Naive CD4+ cells and diversity were both higher in long-lived donors than in aged donors.

PCR was performed a second time for 7 to 11 cycles using a sample-barcoded 5' primer and a J-beta primer mix. TCRdb called the 5' RACE reads again in MiXCR, with one record for every CDR3 protein. The table shows roughly 830,000 distinct CDR3 sequences, with around two thirds occurring only once. Germline CDR1 SGHTA, CDR2 FQGNSA. CDR3 size: 13 residues. V shed 5 bases and J shed 4 bases, with 11 bases lying between them. This clonotype was seen many times. Its target is not known. The source material was blood. This TCR derives from a man aged 25-45 years in good health. The chain has TRBV7-2 and TRBJ1-2; D uncertain. CDR3 DNA sequence: TGTGCCAGCAGCCCTTCGTTTACCTATGGCTACACCTTC. This translates into CASSPSFTYGYTF.